A selection of T cell receptor beta chains follows, all from one sample in a study of cytomegalovirus exposure and HLA in healthy donors. Here immunoSEQ multiplex PCR was the method, and the copy in TCRdb shows in-frame clones only, minus some. Of some 110,000 clones in the sample, under 70% were seen once. The specimen sequenced was PBMCs. The receptors here all came from a man between 18 and 29 years old in good health and CMV-seronegative. CDR3s include the opening cysteine and the closing phenylalanine or tryptophan. Each record gives: J gene, D gene, clone size, V gene, CDR3 DNA, CDR3 protein. D genes are given only for firm matches. Clone sizes are given selectively: once, few, many, or a class where the clone is expanded.

TRBJ2-3 TRBD2 once TRBV7-9 TGTGCCAGCACCCCAGGTAGCGGGGTATCCACAGATACGCAGTATTTT CASTPGSGVSTDTQYF
TRBJ2-1 NA NA TRBV28 TGTGCCAGCAGTTACAGGCAGAGGCATGAGCAGTTCTTC CASSYRQRHEQFF
TRBJ2-2 TRBD1 once TRBV6-1 TGTGCCAGCAATCTACAGGGGGCCTGGGCCGGGGAGCTGTTTTTT CASNLQGAWAGELFF
TRBJ1-3 NA few TRBV27 TGTGCCAGCAGTTTAACGGGGGGCAGGCGAAACACCATATATTTT CASSLTGGRRNTIYF
TRBJ1-3 NA NA TRBV28 TGTGCCAGCAGTCTGACGACACAGCGGATTGGAAACACCATATATTTT CASSLTTQRIGNTIYF
TRBJ2-2 NA NA TRBV19 TGTGCCAGTTTTCCTTCACAGGTAACGAACACCGGGGAGCTGTTTTTT CASFPSQVTNTGELFF
TRBJ1-1 TRBD1 NA TRBV28 TGTGCCAGCAGGGACCAGGGGACAGCTACTCATTCATATCTCAAAACGGACACTGAAGCTTTCTTT CASRDQGTATHSYLKTDTEAFF
TRBJ2-7 NA NA TRBV5-4 TGTGCCAGCAGCTTGTCCGCAGACAGTTCCTACGAGCAGTACTTC CASSLSADSSYEQYF
TRBJ2-1 TRBD2 few TRBV6-6 TGTGCCAGCAGTCGAGGACTAGCGGGAGAAAGTGAGCAGTTCTTC CASSRGLAGESEQFF
TRBJ2-6 NA NA TRBV27 TGTGCCAGCAACTCCCGTATAACAGGGCCTGGGGCCAACGTCCTGACTTTC CASNSRITGPGANVLTF
TRBJ2-1 TRBD2 NA TRBV7-9 TGTGCCAGCAGCTTACGGGGACTAGCACAACACAATGAGCAGTTCTTC CASSLRGLAQHNEQFF
TRBJ2-1 TRBD2 NA TRBV28 TGTGCCAGCAGTAAAAGACGTAGCGGGAGGTCTGAGCAGTTCTTC CASSKRRSGRSEQFF
TRBJ2-1 NA few TRBV10-2 TGCGCCAGCAGGAGAGCCAATGAGCAGTTCTTC CASRRANEQFF
TRBJ1-2 NA NA TRBV5-4 TGTGCCAGCAGCTTAGGCGGGACCTATGGCTACACCTTC CASSLGGTYGYTF
TRBJ2-7 TRBD1 NA TRBV19 TGTGCCAGTAGTATAGTTCTAGACAGGGACTACGAGCAGTACTTC CASSIVLDRDYEQYF
TRBJ2-3 NA NA TRBV10-1 TGCGCCAGCAGTGAGTCGAGAGGGGGGGCGGATACGCAGTATTTT CASSESRGGADTQYF
TRBJ1-1 NA few TRBV28 TGTGCCAGCGGTGAGGAACAAGCTTTCTTT CASGEEQAFF
TRBJ1-1 NA NA TRBV6-7 TGTGCCAGCCGGCGGGCCCCAACGAACACTGAAGCTTTCTTT CASRRAPTNTEAFF
TRBJ1-2 TRBD1 NA TRBV27 TGTGCCAGCAGTCTAACCGGGACAGGGATTGGGGCCGACTATGGCTACACCTTC CASSLTGTGIGADYGYTF
TRBJ1-1 NA NA TRBV6-6 TGTGCCAGCAGTTACTCACTAGGTCAGGACACTGAAGCTTTCTTT CASSYSLGQDTEAFF
TRBJ1-1 NA NA TRBV29-1 TGCAGCATCAATCGGGGGGCGATGAACACTGAAGCTTTCTTT CSINRGAMNTEAFF
TRBJ2-6 NA NA TRBV29-1 TGCAGCGTTGAAGGCGGGGACGTCCTGACTTTC CSVEGGDVLTF
TRBJ2-7 TRBD2 NA TRBV7-8 TGTGCCAGCAGCGAACGAGTAGCGGGGCCCTACGAGCAGTACTTC CASSERVAGPYEQYF
TRBJ1-2 TRBD1 NA TRBV7-9 TGTGCCAGCAGCCCCCGGACAGGGGGAAACTATGGCTACACCTTC CASSPRTGGNYGYTF
TRBJ2-7 TRBD1 NA TRBV29-1 TGCAGCGTAAGGACAGGGGGCGGCGAGCAGTACTTC CSVRTGGGEQYF
TRBJ2-1 TRBD2 NA TRBV25-1 TGTGCCAGCAGTGAGCTAGCGGGAGGTCACAATGAGCAGTTCTTC CASSELAGGHNEQFF
TRBJ1-2 TRBD1 NA TRBV15 TGTGCCACCAATCATGGGGACAGATCTATAGGCTACACCTTC CATNHGDRSIGYTF